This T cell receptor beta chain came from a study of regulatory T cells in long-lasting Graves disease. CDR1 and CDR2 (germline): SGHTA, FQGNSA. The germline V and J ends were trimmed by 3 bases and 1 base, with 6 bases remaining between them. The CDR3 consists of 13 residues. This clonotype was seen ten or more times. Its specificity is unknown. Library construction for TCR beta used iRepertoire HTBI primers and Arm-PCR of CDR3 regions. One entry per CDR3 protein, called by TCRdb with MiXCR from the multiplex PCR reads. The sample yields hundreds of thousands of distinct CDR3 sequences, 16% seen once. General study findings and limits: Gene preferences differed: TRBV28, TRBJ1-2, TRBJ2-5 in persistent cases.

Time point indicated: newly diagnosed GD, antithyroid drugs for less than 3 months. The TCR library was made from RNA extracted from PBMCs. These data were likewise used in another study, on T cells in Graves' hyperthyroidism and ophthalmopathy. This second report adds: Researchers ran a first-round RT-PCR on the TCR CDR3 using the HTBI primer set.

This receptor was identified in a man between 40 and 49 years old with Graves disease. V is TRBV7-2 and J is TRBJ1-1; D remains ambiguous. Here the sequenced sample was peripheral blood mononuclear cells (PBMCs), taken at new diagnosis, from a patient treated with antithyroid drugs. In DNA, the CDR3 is TGTGCCAGCAGCTTCCGGGAGAACACTGAAGCTTTCTTT. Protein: CASSFRENTEAFF. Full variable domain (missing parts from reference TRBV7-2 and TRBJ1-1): GAGVSQSPSNKVTEKGKDVELRCDPISGHTALYWYRQSLGQGLEFLIYFQGNSAPDKSGLPSDRFSAERTGGSVSTLTIQRTQQEDSAVYLCASSFRENTEAFFGQGTRLTVV.